Following are 2 T cell receptor beta chains from one sample sequenced in a study of T cells in pancreatic ductal adenocarcinoma. Clones were sequenced by immunoSEQ multiplex PCR, and TCRdb holds only the in-frame ones, with some missing. The sample shows about 11,000 clones, 86% of them seen only once. Surgery without prior neoadjuvant therapy was the treatment of the selected pancreatic ductal adenocarcinoma patients. Specimen: PBMCs. The receptors derive from a human donor with pancreatic ductal adenocarcinoma.

This clone was observed once. This chain joins TRBV19 and TRBJ2-7; a weak D match, TRBD2 (5 bases). The CDR3 length is 14 residues. Germline loops: CDR1 LNHDA, CDR2 SQIVND (reference sequence). Trimming left V 8 bases short and J 0 bases short, with 14 bases between. The CDR3 nucleotides read TGTGCCAGTTCCCCTAGCTACATCTCCTACGAGCAGTACTTC. As protein: CASSPSYISYEQYF.

CDR3 bases: TGTGCCAGCAGGCCCGGGACAGCTAATTCACCCCTCCACTTT. Its translation is CASRPGTANSPLHF. The V call is TRBV9, the J call TRBJ1-6; 7 positions match TRBD1. The germline gives CDR1 SGDLS, CDR2 YYNGEE. With V trimmed by 5 bases and J by 6 bases, 5 bases remained unmatched. The CDR3 runs to 14 residues.